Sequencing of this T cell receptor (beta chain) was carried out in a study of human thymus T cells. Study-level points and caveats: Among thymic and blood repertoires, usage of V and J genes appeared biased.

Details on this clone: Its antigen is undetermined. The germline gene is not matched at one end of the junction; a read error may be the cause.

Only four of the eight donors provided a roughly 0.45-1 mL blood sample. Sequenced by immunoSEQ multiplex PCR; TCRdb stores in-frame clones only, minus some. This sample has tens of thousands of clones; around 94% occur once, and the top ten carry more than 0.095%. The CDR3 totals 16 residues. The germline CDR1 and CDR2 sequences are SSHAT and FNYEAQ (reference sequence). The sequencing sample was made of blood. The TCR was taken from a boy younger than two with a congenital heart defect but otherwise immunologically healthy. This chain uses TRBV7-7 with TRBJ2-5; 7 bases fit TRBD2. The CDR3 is CASSPQLLANGETQYF. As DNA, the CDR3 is TGTGCTAGCAGCCCCCAGTTACTAGCGAATGGGGAGACCCAGTACTTC. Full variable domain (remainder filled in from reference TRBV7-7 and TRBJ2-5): GAGVSQSPRYKVTKRGQDVTLRCDPISSHATLYWYQQALGQGPEFLTYFNYEAQPDKSGLPSDRFSAERPEGSISTLTIQRTEQRDSAMYRCASSPQLLANGETQYFGPGTRLLVL.